This T cell receptor beta chain is from a study of blood T cell repertoires in COVID-19. Clones were read by immunoSEQ multiplex PCR, and TCRdb kept only the in-frame ones, dropping some. The table lists around 89,000 clones, about nine tenths of them singletons, with 0.35% to 0.5% in the top ten. The sequence came from a man aged 55 to 70 with acute or convalescent COVID-19. Sequenced sample: peripheral blood.

The CDR3 nucleotides read TGTGCCAGCAGCGCCGGGACATCGAACAATGAGCAGTTCTTC. Amino acids: CASSAGTSNNEQFF. The rearrangement links TRBV9 to TRBJ2-1, with D perhaps matching TRBD1 (6 bases). Trimming left V 3 bases short and J 5 bases short, with 12 bases between. The CDR3 contains 14 residues. Germline V gene sequence: CDR1 SGDLS, CDR2 YYNGEE.